This is a list of T cell receptor beta chains from one sample in a study of OX40 agonist ivuxolimab in advanced cancers. Profiling relied on immunoSEQ multiplex PCR, and the TCRdb table lists in-frame clones only, not all of them. The table has fewer than 35,000 clones, roughly 79% seen once. Specimen: CD4+ or CD8+ T cells sorted from blood, collected in a trial of the OX40 agonist ivuxolimab. Receptor source: an adult with an advanced solid tumor such as melanoma, head and neck, liver or kidney cancer. Both conserved end residues are part of each CDR3. A D gene is named only where the DNA matches it firmly. Part of the rows lack a size; the others show once, few, many or a class for expanded clones.

d_gene: NA
v_gene: TRBV6-4
abundance: NA
len: 15
j_gene: TRBJ1-1
CDR3nt: TGTGCCAGCAGTGACTCGGGGTCCCCAACGACTGAAGCTTTCTTT
CDR3aa: CASSDSGSPTTEAFF

d_gene: NA
v_gene: TRBV27
abundance: NA
len: 17
j_gene: TRBJ2-1
CDR3nt: TGTGCCAGCAGTTTATGGGCGGGGTTCGGCTCCTACAATGAGCAGTTCTTC
CDR3aa: CASSLWAGFGSYNEQFF

d_gene: TRBD2
v_gene: TRBV18
abundance: NA
len: 19
j_gene: TRBJ2-1
CDR3nt: TGTGCCAGCTCACCAAGGACAGGGCCCGGGACTAGCGTTAACAATGAGCAGTTCTTC
CDR3aa: CASSPRTGPGTSVNNEQFF

d_gene: TRBD2
v_gene: TRBV7-7
abundance: NA
len: 14
j_gene: TRBJ2-3
CDR3nt: TGTGCCAGCAGCCCCGGGACTAGCGGGGATACGCAGTATTTT
CDR3aa: CASSPGTSGDTQYF

d_gene: NA
v_gene: TRBV7-9
abundance: NA
len: 16
j_gene: TRBJ1-3
CDR3nt: TGTGCCAGCAGCGAAGCGACGCAGTACTCTGGAAACACCATATATTTT
CDR3aa: CASSEATQYSGNTIYF

d_gene: TRBD1
v_gene: TRBV5-5
abundance: NA
len: 15
j_gene: TRBJ1-5
CDR3nt: TGTGCCAGCAGCTTGGAGGGGACAGGGGTGCAGCCCCAGCATTTT
CDR3aa: CASSLEGTGVQPQHF

d_gene: TRBD1
v_gene: TRBV6-5
abundance: NA
len: 14
j_gene: TRBJ2-2
CDR3nt: TGTGCCAGCAGTAGGGGGCCGGACACCGGGGAGCTGTTTTTT
CDR3aa: CASSRGPDTGELFF

d_gene: TRBD1
v_gene: TRBV9
abundance: once
len: 13
j_gene: TRBJ1-1
CDR3nt: TGTGCCAGCAGCACTCAGGGGGACACTGAAGCTTTCTTT
CDR3aa: CASSTQGDTEAFF

d_gene: NA
v_gene: TRBV5-4
abundance: NA
len: 11
j_gene: TRBJ2-7
CDR3nt: TGTGCCAGCAGCATCGGGACAGAGCAGTACTTC
CDR3aa: CASSIGTEQYF

d_gene: TRBD2
v_gene: TRBV27
abundance: once
len: 19
j_gene: TRBJ2-3
CDR3nt: TGTGCCAGCAGTTTCAAATCGGGACTAGCGGGAGGAGTCACAGATACGCAGTATTTT
CDR3aa: CASSFKSGLAGGVTDTQYF

d_gene: NA
v_gene: TRBV6-5
abundance: few
len: 14
j_gene: TRBJ1-1
CDR3nt: TGTGCCAGCAGTAGAAGGGAGCAGATTGACGAAGCTTTCTTT
CDR3aa: CASSRREQIDEAFF

d_gene: NA
v_gene: TRBV5-1
abundance: NA
len: 15
j_gene: TRBJ2-3
CDR3nt: TGCGCCAGCAGCTTTATTACGGGAAACACAGATACGCAGTATTTT
CDR3aa: CASSFITGNTDTQYF

d_gene: NA
v_gene: TRBV9
abundance: once
len: 15
j_gene: TRBJ2-3
CDR3nt: TGTGCCAGCAGCGGCGCAGGGGGGTTCACAGATACGCAGTATTTT
CDR3aa: CASSGAGGFTDTQYF

d_gene: TRBD2
v_gene: TRBV18
abundance: NA
len: 18
j_gene: TRBJ2-1
CDR3nt: TGTGCCAGCTCACCAGTTTCCTCCCGGACTAGCGGGAGGTCTGAGCAGTTCTTC
CDR3aa: CASSPVSSRTSGRSEQFF

d_gene: TRBD1
v_gene: TRBV6-1
abundance: NA
len: 15
j_gene: TRBJ2-7
CDR3nt: TGTGCCAGCAGTGAAGCGTGGGACAGCTCCTACGAGCAGTACTTC
CDR3aa: CASSEAWDSSYEQYF

d_gene: TRBD1
v_gene: TRBV15
abundance: NA
len: 18
j_gene: TRBJ2-4
CDR3nt: TGTGCCACCAGCAGACCCCTAGGGGGACAGGGGGCAAGAAACATTCAGTACTTC
CDR3aa: CATSRPLGGQGARNIQYF

d_gene: TRBD1
v_gene: TRBV10-3
abundance: NA
len: 18
j_gene: TRBJ2-7
CDR3nt: TGTGCCATCAGTGAGTCGATCCCCTGGACAGGGGCGTCCTACGAGCAGTACTTC
CDR3aa: CAISESIPWTGASYEQYF

d_gene: TRBD1
v_gene: TRBV6-6
abundance: NA
len: 15
j_gene: TRBJ1-1
CDR3nt: TGTGCCAGCACCCGACGAGGGGGCGGAAACACTGAAGCTTTCTTT
CDR3aa: CASTRRGGGNTEAFF

d_gene: NA
v_gene: TRBV19
abundance: medium-sized
len: 15
j_gene: TRBJ1-4
CDR3nt: TGTGCCAGTAATCATGAGGGACACCTTAATGAAAAACTGTTTTTT
CDR3aa: CASNHEGHLNEKLFF

d_gene: NA
v_gene: TRBV2
abundance: NA
len: 17
j_gene: TRBJ2-7
CDR3nt: TGTGCCAGCAGCCTTTTTCTGTCAGGGCGGGACTCCTACGAGCAGTACTTC
CDR3aa: CASSLFLSGRDSYEQYF

d_gene: NA
v_gene: TRBV14
abundance: NA
len: 14
j_gene: TRBJ1-2
CDR3nt: TGTGCCAGCAGCCACGGGCTATCAGTCTATGGCTACACCTTC
CDR3aa: CASSHGLSVYGYTF

d_gene: TRBD2
v_gene: TRBV11-3
abundance: NA
len: 14
j_gene: TRBJ2-5
CDR3nt: TGTGCCAGCAGCCCCGGGGGGGCCCAAGAGACCCAGTACTTC
CDR3aa: CASSPGGAQETQYF

d_gene: TRBD1
v_gene: TRBV5-1
abundance: once
len: 16
j_gene: TRBJ1-4
CDR3nt: TGCGCCAGCAGTACCGGGACAGCTGCAACTAATGAAAAACTGTTTTTT
CDR3aa: CASSTGTAATNEKLFF

d_gene: NA
v_gene: TRBV4-2
abundance: NA
len: 12
j_gene: TRBJ1-2
CDR3nt: TGTGCCAGCAGCCAAGATGGTCTGGGCTACACCTTC
CDR3aa: CASSQDGLGYTF

d_gene: NA
v_gene: TRBV6-5
abundance: once
len: 14
j_gene: TRBJ2-3
CDR3nt: TGTGCCAGCAGTTACTCCGGGGCTCAAGGTACGCAGTATTTT
CDR3aa: CASSYSGAQGTQYF

d_gene: TRBD2
v_gene: TRBV28
abundance: NA
len: 15
j_gene: TRBJ2-5
CDR3nt: TGTGCCAGCAGTACCAGCGGGGGAGTAAAAGAGACCCAGTACTTC
CDR3aa: CASSTSGGVKETQYF

d_gene: TRBD2
v_gene: TRBV6-1
abundance: NA
len: 15
j_gene: TRBJ2-2
CDR3nt: TGTGCCAGCAAAGGTAGCGGGGGGTTGCCCGGGGAGCTGTTTTTT
CDR3aa: CASKGSGGLPGELFF

d_gene: TRBD1
v_gene: TRBV2
abundance: NA
len: 14
j_gene: TRBJ1-5
CDR3nt: TGTGCCAGCAGGGCGGGACAGGGGAATCAGCCCCAGCATTTT
CDR3aa: CASRAGQGNQPQHF

d_gene: NA
v_gene: TRBV27
abundance: few
len: 17
j_gene: TRBJ2-1
CDR3nt: TGTGCCAGCAGTTCAGGGGCGGGCCCTAGCTCCTACAATGAGCAGTTCTTC
CDR3aa: CASSSGAGPSSYNEQFF

d_gene: TRBD1
v_gene: TRBV11-2
abundance: NA
len: 17
j_gene: TRBJ2-7
CDR3nt: TGTGCCAGCAGCTTAGGGGCCTTACAGGGGGCACCCTACGAGCAGTACTTC
CDR3aa: CASSLGALQGAPYEQYF

d_gene: TRBD1
v_gene: TRBV5-6
abundance: once
len: 16
j_gene: TRBJ1-2
CDR3nt: TGTGCCAGCAGCTTAGAACATGGGGACAGTAACTATGGCTACACCTTC
CDR3aa: CASSLEHGDSNYGYTF

d_gene: NA
v_gene: TRBV28
abundance: NA
len: 15
j_gene: TRBJ2-5
CDR3nt: TGTGCCAGCAGTTTGAGGACGGTTTACCAAGAGACCCAGTACTTC
CDR3aa: CASSLRTVYQETQYF

d_gene: NA
v_gene: TRBV2
abundance: medium-sized
len: 15
j_gene: TRBJ1-2
CDR3nt: TGTGCCAGCAGTGTGGGTCCTAGCCGGGTGGGCGGCTACACCTTC
CDR3aa: CASSVGPSRVGGYTF

d_gene: NA
v_gene: TRBV29-1
abundance: NA
len: 14
j_gene: TRBJ2-1
CDR3nt: TGCAGCGTTGATACGCAGGGGACCTACAATGAGCAGTTCTTC
CDR3aa: CSVDTQGTYNEQFF

d_gene: TRBD1
v_gene: TRBV11-1
abundance: NA
len: 16
j_gene: TRBJ2-7
CDR3nt: TGTGCCAGCAGCCTAAGGACAGGGAGTATCATTTACGAGCAGTACTTC
CDR3aa: CASSLRTGSIIYEQYF

d_gene: NA
v_gene: TRBV29-1
abundance: NA
len: 14
j_gene: TRBJ2-7
CDR3nt: TGCAGCGTTGTTAGGCAGGGGAGCTCCTACGAGCAGTACTTC
CDR3aa: CSVVRQGSSYEQYF

d_gene: TRBD2
v_gene: TRBV29-1
abundance: once
len: 17
j_gene: TRBJ2-1
CDR3nt: TGCAGCGGAATGGGGACTAGCGGGGGGGACACCTACAATGAGCAGTTCTTC
CDR3aa: CSGMGTSGGDTYNEQFF

d_gene: NA
v_gene: TRBV28
abundance: NA
len: 17
j_gene: TRBJ1-1
CDR3nt: TGTGCCAGCAGATCCCCCCGGGGGGCATTCCCGGAGGGTGAAGCTTTCTTT
CDR3aa: CASRSPRGAFPEGEAFF

d_gene: NA
v_gene: TRBV18
abundance: NA
len: 16
j_gene: TRBJ2-1
CDR3nt: TGTGCCAGCTCACCACCGGGGCAGGGACCCTACAATGAGCAGTTCTTC
CDR3aa: CASSPPGQGPYNEQFF

d_gene: TRBD1
v_gene: TRBV7-2
abundance: once
len: 13
j_gene: TRBJ2-7
CDR3nt: TGTGCCAGCAGCTGGACAGGGGTTTACGAGCAGTACTTC
CDR3aa: CASSWTGVYEQYF

d_gene: NA
v_gene: TRBV2
abundance: few
len: 15
j_gene: TRBJ2-3
CDR3nt: TGTGCCAGCAGTAAAGACAGGTCCTATTCAGATACGCAGTATTTT
CDR3aa: CASSKDRSYSDTQYF

d_gene: TRBD2
v_gene: TRBV6-4
abundance: few
len: 15
j_gene: TRBJ2-7
CDR3nt: TGTGCCAGCAGTGACTGGGGGGAGGGTTCCTACGAGCAGTACTTC
CDR3aa: CASSDWGEGSYEQYF

d_gene: NA
v_gene: TRBV11-2
abundance: NA
len: 15
j_gene: TRBJ1-1
CDR3nt: TGTGCCAGCAGGAGCAGGGTTTCAGTGGACACTGAAGCTTTCTTT
CDR3aa: CASRSRVSVDTEAFF

d_gene: TRBD1
v_gene: TRBV19
abundance: NA
len: 17
j_gene: TRBJ2-2
CDR3nt: TGTGCCAGTAGTGGGGCACGACAGGGTACGAACACCGGGGAGCTGTTTTTT
CDR3aa: CASSGARQGTNTGELFF

d_gene: TRBD2
v_gene: TRBV11-3
abundance: once
len: 17
j_gene: TRBJ2-2
CDR3nt: TGTGCCAGCAGCCATAGACTAGCGGGAGGAAGAGGCGGGGAGCTGTTTTTT
CDR3aa: CASSHRLAGGRGGELFF

d_gene: TRBD1
v_gene: TRBV19
abundance: NA
len: 13
j_gene: TRBJ2-2
CDR3nt: TGTGCCAGTAGTAGGACAGGGATCGGGGAGCTGTTTTTT
CDR3aa: CASSRTGIGELFF

d_gene: TRBD2
v_gene: TRBV4-1
abundance: NA
len: 16
j_gene: TRBJ2-1
CDR3nt: TGCGCCAGCAGCAATAGCGGGGGCAGCTCCTACAATGAGCAGTTCTTC
CDR3aa: CASSNSGGSSYNEQFF

d_gene: NA
v_gene: TRBV11-2
abundance: few
len: 16
j_gene: TRBJ1-6
CDR3nt: TGTGCCAGCAGCCCAGAGGTCGTTAGGGGGAATTCACCCCTCCACTTT
CDR3aa: CASSPEVVRGNSPLHF

d_gene: NA
v_gene: TRBV5-1
abundance: NA
len: 15
j_gene: TRBJ2-1
CDR3nt: TGCGCCAGCAGCTTGGAGCCAGGGACCTACAATGAGCAGTTCTTC
CDR3aa: CASSLEPGTYNEQFF

d_gene: TRBD1
v_gene: TRBV5-6
abundance: few
len: 13
j_gene: TRBJ2-7
CDR3nt: TGTGCCAGCAGCTTCGACAGGGTTAGAGAACAGTACTTC
CDR3aa: CASSFDRVREQYF

d_gene: NA
v_gene: TRBV5-1
abundance: NA
len: 14
j_gene: TRBJ2-3
CDR3nt: TGCGCCAGCAGCTTAGCAGTGGGCACAGATACGCAGTATTTT
CDR3aa: CASSLAVGTDTQYF

d_gene: NA
v_gene: TRBV7-9
abundance: NA
len: 19
j_gene: TRBJ2-1
CDR3nt: TGTGCCAGCAGCTTAAGGCCCCTCACCGGACCCCGCTCCTACAATGAGCAGTTCTTC
CDR3aa: CASSLRPLTGPRSYNEQFF

d_gene: TRBD2
v_gene: TRBV11-2
abundance: NA
len: 15
j_gene: TRBJ2-1
CDR3nt: TGTGCCAGCAGCTTACCGGGACTAGCGGGGAGTGAGCAGTTCTTC
CDR3aa: CASSLPGLAGSEQFF

d_gene: NA
v_gene: TRBV30
abundance: NA
len: 12
j_gene: TRBJ1-1
CDR3nt: TGTGCCTGGGGGGGCCAGAACACTGAAGCTTTCTTT
CDR3aa: CAWGGQNTEAFF